Listed here are 2 T cell receptor beta chains from one sample, sequenced in a study of cytomegalovirus exposure and HLA in healthy donors. PCR was performed using 60 Vbeta and 13 Jbeta primers. TCRdb keeps only in-frame clones here, not all; method: immunoSEQ multiplex PCR. Counted here are hundreds of thousands of clones, under 80% occurring once; the ten biggest clones make up under 2.5%. The sample taken for sequencing was PBMCs. The receptor source for this set is a female donor in good health and CMV-seronegative.

The chain joins TRBV5-4 to TRBJ2-3; 12 nucleotides agree with TRBD2. This CDR3 comprises 17 residues. Per germline, CDR1 SGHNT and CDR2 YYREEE (reference sequence). With V trimmed by 0 bases and J by 3 bases, 5 bases remained unmatched. The CDR3 loop is CASSLETSGRRTDTQYF. CDR3 DNA sequence: TGTGCCAGCAGCTTGGAGACTAGCGGGAGAAGGACAGATACGCAGTATTTT. The variable domain in full, completed from reference TRBV5-4 and TRBJ2-3, reads ETGVTQSPTHLIKTRGQQVTLRCSSQSGHNTVSWYQQALGQGPQFIFQYYREEENGRGNFPPRFSGLQFPNYSSELNVNALELDDSALYLCASSLETSGRRTDTQYFGPGTRLTVL.

The genes are TRBV28 and TRBJ1-4; 7 bases fit TRBD1. V shed 6 bases, J shed 8 bases, and the junction held 9 bases outside the gene matches. CDR1 MDHEN and CDR2 SYDVKM come from the germline V gene. CDR3 length equals 14 residues. The CDR3 loop reads CASRSGGEGEKLFF. CDR3 nucleotides: TGTGCCAGCAGGTCAGGGGGAGAGGGGGAAAAACTGTTTTTT.